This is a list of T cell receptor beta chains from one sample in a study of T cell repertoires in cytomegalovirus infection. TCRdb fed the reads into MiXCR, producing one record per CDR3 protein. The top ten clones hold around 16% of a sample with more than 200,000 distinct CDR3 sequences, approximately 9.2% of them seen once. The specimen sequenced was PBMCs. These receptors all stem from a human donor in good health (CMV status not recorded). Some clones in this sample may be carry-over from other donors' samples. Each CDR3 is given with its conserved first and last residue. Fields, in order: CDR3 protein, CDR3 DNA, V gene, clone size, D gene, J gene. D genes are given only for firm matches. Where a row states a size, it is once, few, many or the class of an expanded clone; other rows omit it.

cdr3_aa: CSARRLAGGTDTQYF; cdr3_nt: TGCAGTGCTCGCAGACTAGCGGGGGGGACTGATACGCAGTATTTT; v_call: TRBV20-1; clone_size: -; d_call: TRBD2; j_call: TRBJ2-3
cdr3_aa: CASRRGLGDTQYF; cdr3_nt: TGTGCCAGCCGAAGGGGGCTCGGAGATACGCAGTATTTT; v_call: TRBV7-2; clone_size: many; d_call: TRBD1; j_call: TRBJ2-3
cdr3_aa: CASSGLGQQSSYNSPLHF; cdr3_nt: TGTGCCAGCAGCGGGCTAGGACAGCAAAGCTCCTATAATTCACCCCTCCACTTT; v_call: TRBV7-2; clone_size: many; d_call: -; j_call: TRBJ1-6
cdr3_aa: CASSKSGQGNTEAFF; cdr3_nt: TGTGCCAGCAGCAAATCGGGACAGGGGAACACTGAAGCTTTCTTT; v_call: TRBV7-9; clone_size: many; d_call: TRBD1; j_call: TRBJ1-1
cdr3_aa: CASSSDRDRDHEQYF; cdr3_nt: TGTGCCAGCAGCTCCGACCGGGACAGGGACCACGAGCAGTACTTC; v_call: TRBV7-9; clone_size: many; d_call: TRBD1; j_call: TRBJ2-7
cdr3_aa: CASSPGGSETQYF; cdr3_nt: TGCGCCAGCAGCCCCGGTGGCAGTGAGACCCAGTACTTC; v_call: TRBV5-1; clone_size: -; d_call: -; j_call: TRBJ2-5
cdr3_aa: CSAPDPNTEAFF; cdr3_nt: TGCAGTGCCCCCGACCCGAACACTGAAGCTTTCTTT; v_call: TRBV20-1; clone_size: -; d_call: -; j_call: TRBJ1-1
cdr3_aa: CAWSGDRGRLGEKLFF; cdr3_nt: TGTGCCTGGAGTGGGGACAGGGGGCGTCTTGGTGAAAAACTGTTTTTT; v_call: TRBV30; clone_size: few; d_call: TRBD1; j_call: TRBJ1-4
cdr3_aa: CASSTGRAGGTDEQFF; cdr3_nt: TGTGCCAGCAGCACTGGGCGAGCGGGGGGCACGGATGAGCAGTTCTTC; v_call: TRBV11-2; clone_size: many; d_call: TRBD2; j_call: TRBJ2-1
cdr3_aa: CASSLLAGGLSTDTQYF; cdr3_nt: TGTGCCAGCAGCTTACTAGCGGGGGGACTTAGCACAGATACGCAGTATTTT; v_call: TRBV7-9; clone_size: few; d_call: TRBD2; j_call: TRBJ2-3
cdr3_aa: CATWGVIAGELFF; cdr3_nt: TGTGCCACCTGGGGGGTAATTGCCGGGGAGCTGTTTTTT; v_call: TRBV2; clone_size: many; d_call: -; j_call: TRBJ2-2
cdr3_aa: CASSSGLAGMMNYEQYF; cdr3_nt: TGTGCCAGCAGCTCGGGACTAGCGGGAATGATGAACTACGAGCAGTACTTC; v_call: TRBV7-2; clone_size: many; d_call: TRBD2; j_call: TRBJ2-7
cdr3_aa: CASSLAGGQGAGNEQFF; cdr3_nt: TGTGCCAGCAGCTTAGCCGGGGGACAGGGGGCTGGGAATGAGCAGTTCTTC; v_call: TRBV7-2; clone_size: many; d_call: TRBD1; j_call: TRBJ2-1
cdr3_aa: CASSLGDRAWYEQYF; cdr3_nt: TGTGCCAGCAGCTTAGGGGACAGGGCTTGGTACGAGCAGTACTTC; v_call: TRBV7-2; clone_size: -; d_call: TRBD1; j_call: TRBJ2-7
cdr3_aa: CASSSLYDREQGAFF; cdr3_nt: TGTGCCAGCAGCTCTCTTTACGACAGGGAACAAGGAGCTTTCTTT; v_call: TRBV7-9; clone_size: many; d_call: TRBD1; j_call: TRBJ1-1
cdr3_aa: CASSPGTGNVRQPQHF; cdr3_nt: TGTGCCAGCAGCCCGGGTACAGGGAACGTCAGGCAGCCCCAGCATTTT; v_call: TRBV2; clone_size: -; d_call: -; j_call: TRBJ1-5
cdr3_aa: CATHRGPTGKNEQFF; cdr3_nt: TGTGCCACCCATAGGGGGCCTACGGGGAAGAATGAGCAGTTCTTC; v_call: TRBV19; clone_size: -; d_call: TRBD1; j_call: TRBJ2-1
cdr3_aa: CSAPFTAGIKNTEAFF; cdr3_nt: TGCAGTGCTCCCTTTACGGCAGGGATAAAGAACACTGAAGCTTTCTTT; v_call: TRBV20-1; clone_size: -; d_call: -; j_call: TRBJ1-1
cdr3_aa: CSAPERVGETQYF; cdr3_nt: TGCAGTGCTCCCGAGCGGGTGGGAGAGACCCAGTACTTC; v_call: TRBV20-1; clone_size: few; d_call: -; j_call: TRBJ2-5
cdr3_aa: CASSSGGAGTGGLYEQYF; cdr3_nt: TGTGCCAGCAGCTCGGGAGGGGCCGGGACAGGGGGCCTCTACGAGCAGTACTTC; v_call: TRBV7-9; clone_size: many; d_call: TRBD1; j_call: TRBJ2-7
cdr3_aa: CASSPPTGQGLYEQYF; cdr3_nt: TGTGCCAGTAGTCCTCCAACGGGACAGGGCCTCTACGAGCAGTACTTC; v_call: TRBV19; clone_size: -; d_call: TRBD1; j_call: TRBJ2-7
cdr3_aa: CASLDRGPQKQFF; cdr3_nt: TGTGCCAGCTTAGACAGGGGGCCCCAGAAGCAGTTCTTC; v_call: TRBV25-1; clone_size: -; d_call: TRBD1; j_call: TRBJ2-1
cdr3_aa: CASSQKQRGGGTVRREINSPLHF; cdr3_nt: TGCGCCAGCAGCCAAAAACAGAGAGGGGGAGGGACAGTTCGCCGTGAGATTAATTCACCCCTCCACTTT; v_call: TRBV4-3; clone_size: -; d_call: TRBD1; j_call: TRBJ1-6
cdr3_aa: CASSPGEKQYF; cdr3_nt: TGTGCCAGCTCACCCGGGGAGAAACAGTACTTC; v_call: TRBV18; clone_size: few; d_call: -; j_call: TRBJ2-7
cdr3_aa: CASSLSRSFMNTEAFF; cdr3_nt: TGTGCCAGCAGCTTGTCAAGGTCATTCATGAACACTGAAGCTTTCTTT; v_call: TRBV7-2; clone_size: -; d_call: -; j_call: TRBJ1-1
cdr3_aa: CASSENNYGYTF; cdr3_nt: TGTGCCAGCTCCGAGAATAACTATGGCTACACCTTC; v_call: TRBV6-2/TRBV6-3; clone_size: many; d_call: -; j_call: TRBJ1-2
cdr3_aa: CSATQGRNYGYTF; cdr3_nt: TGCAGTGCGACGCAGGGAAGGAACTATGGCTACACCTTC; v_call: TRBV20-1; clone_size: few; d_call: -; j_call: TRBJ1-2
cdr3_aa: CSARGTGQERGYTF; cdr3_nt: TGCAGTGCCAGGGGGACAGGGCAGGAGAGGGGCTACACCTTC; v_call: TRBV20-1; clone_size: -; d_call: TRBD1; j_call: TRBJ1-2
cdr3_aa: CASSIMASGGSTDTQYF; cdr3_nt: TGTGCCAGTAGTATAATGGCTAGCGGGGGAAGCACAGATACGCAGTATTTT; v_call: TRBV19; clone_size: few; d_call: TRBD2; j_call: TRBJ2-3
cdr3_aa: CASSLGWAGTEQYF; cdr3_nt: TGTGCCAGCAGCTTAGGGTGGGCAGGGACCGAGCAGTACTTC; v_call: TRBV7-2; clone_size: many; d_call: -; j_call: TRBJ2-7
cdr3_aa: CASSPQGGSGNQPQHF; cdr3_nt: TGTGCCAGCAGCCCCCAGGGGGGCTCGGGCAATCAGCCCCAGCATTTT; v_call: TRBV7-9; clone_size: many; d_call: TRBD1; j_call: TRBJ1-5
cdr3_aa: CASSQGGGEQFF; cdr3_nt: TGTGCCAGCAGCCAAGGGGGGGGTGAGCAGTTCTTC; v_call: TRBV7-3; clone_size: few; d_call: -; j_call: TRBJ2-1
cdr3_aa: CASSIRQGEGQPQHF; cdr3_nt: TGTGCCAGTAGTATAAGACAGGGTGAAGGACAGCCCCAGCATTTT; v_call: TRBV19; clone_size: many; d_call: TRBD1; j_call: TRBJ1-5
cdr3_aa: CASRPLGAQHTGELFF; cdr3_nt: TGTGCCAGCAGACCTCTGGGAGCCCAACACACCGGGGAGCTGTTTTTT; v_call: TRBV6-5; clone_size: many; d_call: -; j_call: TRBJ2-2
cdr3_aa: CASSWGGEKPDTQYF; cdr3_nt: TGTGCCAGCAGTTGGGGGGGAGAGAAACCAGATACGCAGTATTTT; v_call: TRBV6-5; clone_size: -; d_call: TRBD2; j_call: TRBJ2-3
cdr3_aa: CASSLSNSGNTIYF; cdr3_nt: TGTGCCAGCAGCTTGTCGAACTCTGGAAACACCATATATTTT; v_call: TRBV7-2; clone_size: many; d_call: -; j_call: TRBJ1-3
cdr3_aa: CASSGSDRPYQPQHF; cdr3_nt: TGTGCCAGTAGTGGTAGTGACAGGCCTTATCAGCCCCAGCATTTT; v_call: TRBV19; clone_size: many; d_call: -; j_call: TRBJ1-5
cdr3_aa: CASSNAGGPNNEQFF; cdr3_nt: TGTGCCAGTAGTAATGCGGGAGGGCCGAACAATGAGCAGTTCTTC; v_call: TRBV19; clone_size: -; d_call: TRBD2; j_call: TRBJ2-1
cdr3_aa: CASSFRRGTNTGELFF; cdr3_nt: TGTGCCAGCAGCTTCCGTCGAGGGACGAACACCGGGGAGCTGTTTTTT; v_call: TRBV11-2; clone_size: many; d_call: -; j_call: TRBJ2-2
cdr3_aa: CSAREAGTTDTQYF; cdr3_nt: TGCAGTGCTAGAGAAGCGGGAACCACAGATACGCAGTATTTT; v_call: TRBV20-1; clone_size: few; d_call: TRBD2; j_call: TRBJ2-3
cdr3_aa: CASSRQARTPLHF; cdr3_nt: TGTGCCAGCAGTAGGCAGGCCAGAACGCCCCTCCACTTT; v_call: TRBV7-2; clone_size: many; d_call: -; j_call: TRBJ1-6
cdr3_aa: CASSSDTSGRIDTQYF; cdr3_nt: TGTGCCAGCAGTTCCGATACTAGCGGGAGAATAGATACGCAGTATTTT; v_call: TRBV12-3/TRBV12-4; clone_size: many; d_call: TRBD2; j_call: TRBJ2-3
cdr3_aa: CASSQGRNSGNTIYF; cdr3_nt: TGTGCCAGCAGCCAGGGGAGGAACTCTGGAAACACCATATATTTT; v_call: TRBV7-2; clone_size: many; d_call: -; j_call: TRBJ1-3
cdr3_aa: CAWSAGGSQPQHF; cdr3_nt: TGTGCCTGGAGTGCGGGGGGAAGCCAGCCCCAGCATTTT; v_call: TRBV30; clone_size: -; d_call: -; j_call: TRBJ1-5